A single sample gave rise to the 10 T cell receptor beta chains below, sequenced in a study of molecular identifiers for immune sequencing clone quantification. TCRdb re-analysed the PCR reads in MiXCR, keeping a single row per CDR3 protein. The sample has some 100,000 distinct CDR3 sequences; roughly 19% are singletons. Sequencing was performed on naive CD8+ T cells from blood, with Jurkat cell RNA spiked in. The subset: FACS-sorted CD8+CD4-CCR7+CD45RA+ naive T cells. These receptors all stem from a human donor in good health. Some libraries in this study had Jurkat cell RNA spiked in.

At least ten counts were recorded for this clonotype. The chain recombines TRBV20-1 with TRBJ2-1; 12 bases align to TRBD2. This CDR3 has 16 residues. Germline V gene sequence: CDR1 DFQATT, CDR2 SNEGSKA (reference sequence). J gave up 6 bases and V 3 bases, and 9 bases lay outside the gene matches. The CDR3 here is CSARYLRGLAGNEQFF. In DNA form, the CDR3 reads TGCAGTGCTAGGTACCTCCGGGGACTAGCGGGCAATGAGCAGTTCTTC.

In its sample, this clonotype was seen many times. This sequence joins TRBV4-3 and TRBJ2-3; 10 bases agree with TRBD1. V shed 3 bases, J shed 5 bases, and the junction held 11 bases outside the gene matches. Germline CDR1 is LGHNA and CDR2 is YSLEER. This CDR3 region has 17 residues. CDR3 in DNA: TGCGCCAGCAGCCAGGCCAGCCGGGACAGGGGCATAGATACGCAGTATTTT. Amino acid sequence: CASSQASRDRGIDTQYF.

There are many counts of this clonotype. The chain links TRBV5-4 to TRBJ2-7, with 8 bases lining up with TRBD2. The CDR3 runs 14 residues. V shed 4 bases, J shed 2 bases, and the junction held 5 bases outside the gene matches. Germline assignment: CDR1 SGHNT and CDR2 YYREEE (reference sequence). Here the CDR3 DNA reads TGTGCCAGCAGCCCCGTAGCGGGACCCTACGAGCAGTACTTC. Protein product: CASSPVAGPYEQYF.

This clonotype was seen repeatedly, ten times or more. The rearrangement links TRBV6-2 or TRBV6-3 to TRBJ1-5; 10 positions agree with TRBD1. With 0 bases clipped from V and 0 bases from J, the junction kept 8 bases outside the gene matches. CDR1 MNHEY and CDR2 SVGEGT come from the germline V gene. This CDR3 is 19 amino acids long. The CDR3 loop is CASSYSIGTGVYSNQPQHF. As DNA, the CDR3 is TGTGCCAGCAGTTACTCGATCGGGACAGGGGTCTATAGCAATCAGCCCCAGCATTTT.

The chain employs TRBV27 and TRBJ2-3, with 9 nucleotides matching TRBD2. Looked up from germline, CDR1 is MNHEY and CDR2 is SMNVEV (reference sequence). Trimming removed 4 bases from V and 6 bases from J; junction bases left unmatched: 23. The CDR3 runs 20 residues. The DNA for the CDR3 is TGTGCCAGCAGTTCCCCTCGACAGGGAGAGGTGAGCGGGAGGACCGATACGCAGTATTTT. Translation: CASSSPRQGEVSGRTDTQYF.

There are many counts of this clonotype. The rearrangement links TRBV19 to TRBJ1-3; the D is unclear. Germline CDR1 and CDR2: LNHDA and SQIVND (reference sequence). There are 15 residues in the CDR3. V was pared by 4 bases and J by 4 bases, with 14 bases between. The CDR3 sequence is CASSNSPGHGNTIYF. The CDR3 nucleotides are TGTGCCAGTAGTAATTCTCCAGGCCACGGAAACACCATATATTTT.

This clonotype was counted ten times or more. This chain links TRBV20-1 with TRBJ2-1; 10 nucleotides match TRBD2. V dropped 6 bases and J dropped 1; count of bases not matched to a gene: 6. The germline CDR1 and CDR2 sequences are DFQATT and SNEGSKA (reference sequence). The CDR3 consists of 15 residues. In nucleotides, the CDR3 is TGCAGTGCACATCGACTAGCGGGTTCCTACAATGAGCAGTTCTTC. Amino acids: CSAHRLAGSYNEQFF.

At least ten counts were recorded for this clonotype. This chain connects TRBV6-5 to TRBJ2-1; D is unresolved. The CDR3 sequence is 13 residues long. V shed 2 bases and J shed 10 bases, with 12 bases lying between them. The germline V gene encodes CDR1 MNHEY and CDR2 SVGAGI. CDR3: CASSYGPPAEQFF. The DNA of the CDR3 is TGTGCCAGCAGTTACGGTCCCCCTGCGGAGCAGTTCTTC.

This clonotype was counted at least ten times. This chain connects TRBV5-1 to TRBJ2-5; weak D call: TRBD2 (5 bases). Germline V gene sequence: CDR1 SGHRS, CDR2 YFSETQ. This CDR3 comprises 16 residues. Trimming cost V 0 bases and J 2 bases, with 14 bases left between them. DNA of the CDR3: TGCGCCAGCAGCTTGGTCGGCCCGGGGTTTCAAGAGACCCAGTACTTC. The encoded protein is CASSLVGPGFQETQYF.

For this clonotype: Here the CDR3 omits its conserved ending phenylalanine or tryptophan, so a read error is the likely source. V is TRBV12-3 or TRBV12-4 and J is TRBJ2-7; D remains unclear. The CDR3 is 14 amino acids. The V and J ends lost 0 bases and 3 bases respectively, with 9 bases between them. In DNA form, the CDR3 reads TGTGCCAGCAGTTTAGCCGGGTATGGCTACGAGCAGTACTCC. Amino acids: CASSLAGYGYEQYS.